This TCR beta chain comes out of a study of blood T cells in healthy people across ages. Together with a sample-barcoded 5' primer, a J-beta primer mix was included in a second PCR lasting 7 to 11 cycles. TCRdb itself ran the 5' RACE reads through MiXCR, one entry per CDR3 protein. The profile shows fewer than 2 million distinct CDR3 sequences, around 40% of them singletons. Concerning this clonotype: Its antigen is currently unknown.

Study observations and caveats: Roughly linearly, TCR beta diversity per million T cells fell as age increased. A greater number of naive CD4+ cells and higher diversity distinguished long-lived donors from aged donors. Samples with more naive T cells showed higher observed beta diversity.

The CDR3 sequence is 16 residues long. Per the germline V gene, CDR1 is DFQATT and CDR2 is SNEGSKA (reference sequence). With 6 bases clipped from V and 4 bases from J, the junction kept 11 bases outside the gene matches. The chain combines TRBV20-1 with TRBJ2-1, with 11 positions matching TRBD2. The receptor comes from a human donor in good health. The sample comprised blood. The CDR3 spells CSAITLRLAGYNEQFF. In nucleotides, the CDR3 is TGCAGTGCCATTACCCTTAGACTAGCGGGGTACAATGAGCAGTTCTTC.